The present T cell receptor beta chain was sequenced within a study of Ad26.COV2.S vaccination and SARS-CoV-2 variants. On the study more broadly: Intramuscularly, Ad26.COV2.S was given either once or twice, 56 days apart.

Indicated treatment: around 19 received Ad26.COV2.S at low or high dose, single or two shots; roughly five received placebo; per-sample allocation not given. Sampling was done on day 63 after the first vaccine or placebo injection. This table comes from immunoSEQ multiplex PCR, and its TCRdb copy is limited to in-frame clones, with some not included. Of over 450,000 clones in the sample, approximately 90% are singletons; the top ten hold 1.7%. The sample in question was peripheral blood, obtained in a trial of Ad26.COV2.S vaccine versus placebo. This TCR came from a person aged 18-65 years who received the Ad26.COV2.S COVID-19 vaccine or a placebo.

The CDR3 DNA reads as TGTGCCAGCAGTTTCTCTAGCAGCCACACAGATACGCAGTATTTT. Its protein product is CASSFSSSHTDTQYF. The chain couples TRBV28 to TRBJ2-3; D possibly corresponds to TRBD2 (5 bases). CDR1 and CDR2 (germline): MDHEN, SYDVKM. Trimming removed 3 bases at V and 2 bases at J, with 12 bases between. CDR3 size: 15 residues.